A selection of T cell receptor beta chains follows, all from one sample in a study of cytomegalovirus exposure and HLA in healthy donors. Generated by immunoSEQ multiplex PCR, the TCRdb table keeps only in-frame clones and is missing some. Of roughly 90,000 clones in the sample, over 75% were seen once. The sample taken for sequencing was PBMCs. These receptor sequences come from a man aged 18 to 35 in good health and CMV-seronegative. Each CDR3 is given with its conserved first and last residue. D genes are given only for firm matches. Not all rows give a size; the values are once, few, many and, for expanded clones, a class.

CASSLGPDYGYTF	TGTGCCAGCAGCTTGGGTCCGGACTATGGCTACACCTTC	.	TRBV5-5	TRBJ1-2	.
CASSRQGPTYEQYF	TGTGCCAGCAGTCGACAGGGGCCTACCTACGAGCAGTACTTC	.	TRBV7-9	TRBJ2-7	TRBD1
CASSREGGYTEAFF	TGTGCCAGCAGTAGGGAAGGGGGTTACACTGAAGCTTTCTTT	.	TRBV6-1	TRBJ1-1	.
CASSLWQGPSYEQYF	TGTGCCAGCAGCTTATGGCAGGGGCCCTCCTACGAGCAGTACTTC	.	TRBV7-8	TRBJ2-7	.
CASSEYTGNTDTQYF	TGTGCCAGCAGTGAGTATACAGGGAACACAGATACGCAGTATTTT	.	TRBV27	TRBJ2-3	.
CASSLMFPDRDSGANVLTF	TGTGCCAGCAGTTTAATGTTTCCGGACAGGGACTCTGGGGCCAACGTCCTGACTTTC	.	TRBV28	TRBJ2-6	TRBD1
CASSERPVDGYTF	TGTGCCAGCAGTGAGCGGCCAGTCGATGGCTACACCTTC	few	TRBV2	TRBJ1-2	.
CASSLLPGGGETQYF	TGTGCCAGCAGCCTCCTTCCGGGGGGCGGCGAGACCCAGTACTTC	.	TRBV9	TRBJ2-5	.
CASGGPRTITDTQYF	TGTGCTAGTGGTGGCCCCCGGACTATCACAGATACGCAGTATTTT	.	TRBV12-5	TRBJ2-3	.
CASSKQGAENIQYF	TGTGCCAGCAGTAAACAGGGGGCCGAAAACATTCAGTACTTC	.	TRBV6-5	TRBJ2-4	TRBD1
CASSQGELAGATDTQYF	TGCGCCAGCAGCCAAGGGGAACTAGCGGGGGCCACAGATACGCAGTATTTT	few	TRBV4-1	TRBJ2-3	TRBD2
CASSSGQAFNYGYTF	TGTGCCAGCAGCTCGGGACAGGCCTTTAACTATGGCTACACCTTC	.	TRBV11-2	TRBJ1-2	TRBD1
CASGTGFSEQYF	TGTGCCAGCGGGACAGGGTTTTCGGAGCAGTACTTC	.	TRBV6-1	TRBJ2-7	TRBD1
CASSLLAGARETQYF	TGTGCCAGCAGTCTGCTAGCGGGGGCCCGAGAGACCCAGTACTTC	.	TRBV7-8	TRBJ2-5	TRBD2
CASSLASHELLAFF	TGTGCCAGCAGCTTAGCTTCCCATGAACTGTTGGCTTTCTTT	.	TRBV7-2	TRBJ1-1	.
CASSQWRGETQYF	TGCGCCAGCAGCCAATGGCGAGGAGAGACCCAGTACTTC	.	TRBV4-1	TRBJ2-5	.
CASGTGEFNQPQHF	TGTGCCAGCGGGACAGGGGAATTCAATCAGCCCCAGCATTTT	.	TRBV7-9	TRBJ1-5	TRBD1
CASSQGLWTGLGYGYTF	TGCGCCAGCAGCCAAGGACTTTGGACAGGTTTGGGATATGGCTACACCTTC	.	TRBV4-1	TRBJ1-2	TRBD1
CASSEGAGRVDTEAFF	TGTGCCAGCAGTGAAGGAGCTGGGAGGGTAGACACTGAAGCTTTCTTT	.	TRBV2	TRBJ1-1	.
CASSRPENTEAFF	TGCGCCAGCTCTAGACCAGAGAACACTGAAGCTTTCTTT	few	TRBV10-2	TRBJ1-1	.
CASGLSRGRTYSNQPQHF	TGTGCTAGTGGTTTGAGTAGAGGCAGAACATATAGCAATCAGCCCCAGCATTTT	.	TRBV12-5	TRBJ1-5	.
CASSSGGSSYEQYF	TGCGCCAGCAGCTCCGGGGGTAGCTCCTACGAGCAGTACTTC	.	TRBV5-1	TRBJ2-7	.
CASSGDRIYGYTF	TGTGCCAGCAGTGGAGACAGGATCTATGGCTACACCTTC	.	TRBV6-1	TRBJ1-2	.
CASGLRTGSFTGELFF	TGTGCTAGTGGCCTGAGGACAGGGTCTTTCACCGGGGAGCTGTTTTTT	once	TRBV12-5	TRBJ2-2	TRBD1
CASSTGSLYNEQFF	TGTGCCAGCAGCACCGGGAGTCTCTACAATGAGCAGTTCTTC	.	TRBV7-2	TRBJ2-1	.
CASSEYLQGMNTEAFF	TGTGCCAGCAGTGAATATTTACAGGGTATGAACACTGAAGCTTTCTTT	.	TRBV6-1	TRBJ1-1	.
CASSQDRLGSYEQYF	TGCGCCAGCAGCCAAGATAGGTTGGGCAGCTACGAGCAGTACTTC	.	TRBV4-1	TRBJ2-7	.
CASSLGEIGTGTTNYGYTF	TGCGCCAGCAGCCTGGGAGAAATCGGGACAGGTACTACTAACTATGGCTACACCTTC	.	TRBV4-1	TRBJ1-2	TRBD1
CASSPRQGWDSPLHF	TGTGCCAGCAGCCCGCGGCAGGGGTGGGATTCACCCCTCCACTTT	few	TRBV11-2	TRBJ1-6	.
CASSSGEGPETQYF	TGTGCTAGCAGCTCCGGAGAGGGCCCGGAGACCCAGTACTTC	once	TRBV7-7	TRBJ2-5	.
CASSPRGAPSYNEQFF	TGTGCCAGCAGCCCGCGGGGTGCCCCATCCTACAATGAGCAGTTCTTC	.	TRBV7-9	TRBJ2-1	.
CASSPPRGWHSPLHF	TGTGCCAGCAGCCCCCCCCGGGGTTGGCATTCACCCCTCCACTTT	.	TRBV6-5	TRBJ1-6	.
CASSPPQGSSDEQYF	TGTGCCAGCTCACCACCCCAGGGGTCGTCGGACGAGCAGTACTTC	.	TRBV18	TRBJ2-7	.
CASSFNEEQGFGTYEQYF	TGTGCCAGCAGCTTTAATGAGGAACAGGGATTCGGTACCTACGAGCAGTACTTC	.	TRBV11-2	TRBJ2-7	.
CSVGGPANEKLFF	TGCAGCGTTGGGGGGCCGGCTAATGAAAAACTGTTTTTT	.	TRBV29-1	TRBJ1-4	.
CASSLSDRAGEQYF	TGTGCCAGCAGCTTGTCTGACAGGGCAGGCGAGCAGTACTTC	.	TRBV5-8	TRBJ2-7	TRBD1
CASSFSGTSGGETQYF	TGCGCCAGCAGCTTCAGCGGGACTAGCGGGGGGGAGACCCAGTACTTC	.	TRBV5-1	TRBJ2-5	TRBD2
CASSLATGGPVEQFF	TGTGCCAGCAGCTTAGCGACGGGGGGGCCCGTAGAGCAGTTCTTC	.	TRBV7-8	TRBJ2-1	TRBD2
CASSDGNRGQNYGYTF	TGTGCCAGCAGTGACGGAAACCGGGGACAGAACTATGGCTACACCTTC	few	TRBV6-4	TRBJ1-2	TRBD1
CASSEASGPYGYTF	TGTGCCAGCAGTGAAGCGTCAGGGCCCTATGGCTACACCTTC	.	TRBV6-1	TRBJ1-2	.
CASSRDRGNQPQHF	TGTGCCAGCAGCCGAGACAGAGGTAATCAGCCCCAGCATTTT	.	TRBV28	TRBJ1-5	.
CATSGGGYSTDTQYF	TGTGCCACCAGCGGGGGGGGCTATAGCACAGATACGCAGTATTTT	.	TRBV15	TRBJ2-3	.
CASSPWPGQGLSGANVLTF	TGTGCCAGCTCACCGTGGCCGGGACAGGGGCTATCTGGGGCCAACGTCCTGACTTTC	.	TRBV18	TRBJ2-6	TRBD1
CASIEPGQGGHEQYF	TGTGCCAGCATCGAACCCGGACAGGGTGGTCACGAGCAGTACTTC	.	TRBV6-1	TRBJ2-7	TRBD1
CASSVEGSGAGANYGYTF	TGTGCCAGCAGCGTAGAGGGCTCGGGGGCGGGAGCTAACTATGGCTACACCTTC	once	TRBV9	TRBJ1-2	.
CSTAGGPGQYF	TGTTCCACAGCAGGAGGGCCGGGGCAGTACTTC	.	TRBV7-9	TRBJ2-7	.
CASSVAAGGKRGAQNEQFF	TGTGCCAGCAGCGTAGCCGCAGGGGGAAAGCGGGGGGCTCAAAATGAGCAGTTCTTC	.	TRBV9	TRBJ2-1	TRBD2
CASSEGTAGNTIYF	TGCGCCAGCAGTGAGGGGACAGCCGGAAACACCATATATTTT	.	TRBV10-2	TRBJ1-3	TRBD1
CASSLRPAGIYNEQFF	TGCGCCAGCAGCTTGAGGCCAGCGGGGATCTACAATGAGCAGTTCTTC	few	TRBV5-1	TRBJ2-1	TRBD2
CASSPVSDMNTEAFF	TGTGCCAGCTCACCAGTCTCAGATATGAACACTGAAGCTTTCTTT	.	TRBV18	TRBJ1-1	.
CARSHSLAGRYNEQFF	TGTGCCAGAAGTCATTCACTAGCGGGGCGCTACAATGAGCAGTTCTTC	.	TRBV7-5	TRBJ2-1	.
CASSREGASSEKLFF	TGTGCCAGCAGCCGGGAGGGGGCCAGTAGTGAAAAACTGTTTTTT	.	TRBV5-5	TRBJ1-4	TRBD1
CASSSSGITNNEQFF	TGTGCCAGCAGCTCCTCCGGGATTACGAACAATGAGCAGTTCTTC	.	TRBV7-2	TRBJ2-1	.
CSADKYFEAFF	TGCAGTGCCGATAAGTACTTTGAAGCTTTCTTT	.	TRBV20-1	TRBJ1-1	.
CASSLIRVGTGVFGANVLTF	TGTGCCAGCAGTTTAATAAGGGTCGGGACAGGGGTTTTCGGGGCCAACGTCCTGACTTTC	.	TRBV27	TRBJ2-6	TRBD1
CASSLWTGGNYGYTF	TGTGCCAGCAGCCTTTGGACAGGGGGCAACTATGGCTACACCTTC	.	TRBV7-2	TRBJ1-2	TRBD1
CASSGGDDTDTQYF	TGTGCCAGTAGCGGGGGGGACGACACAGATACGCAGTATTTT	once	TRBV6-4	TRBJ2-3	TRBD2